Listed below are T cell receptor beta chains from one sample, sequenced in a study of T-cell memory formation after mild COVID-19. From the 5' RACE reads, TCRdb called clonotypes with MiXCR, one entry per CDR3 protein. Among over 500,000 distinct CDR3 sequences listed, roughly 17% were seen once. Sequencing was performed on PBMCs or a T cell subset sorted from them (not recorded which). Receptor source: an adult woman who had mild COVID-19 (a few samples of this study predate the infection). Cell type and time point are not known. The CDR3 runs from the conserved cysteine through the conserved F or W. A D gene is named only where the DNA matches it firmly. Some rows have no size entry. The others give once, few or many, or a class for an expanded clone.

TRBJ1-1,few,.,TRBV7-9,CASSLASWKGEAFF,TGTGCCAGCAGCTTAGCGTCCTGGAAAGGTGAAGCTTTCTTT
TRBJ1-6,.,.,TRBV6-5,CASSYRQESSPLHF,TGTGCCAGCAGTTACAGACAGGAAAGTTCACCCCTCCACTTT
TRBJ1-2,.,.,TRBV9,CASSVDRGPYGYTF,TGTGCCAGCAGCGTAGATCGGGGACCCTATGGCTACACCTTC
TRBJ2-7,few,.,TRBV3-2,CASSQDFASGRAYEQYF,TGTGCCAGCAGCCAAGATTTCGCTAGCGGGAGGGCCTACGAGCAGTACTTC
TRBJ2-1,.,TRBD2,TRBV20-1,CSARTTGLADYNEQFF,TGCAGTGCTAGAACCACGGGACTAGCGGATTACAATGAGCAGTTCTTC
TRBJ1-2,.,.,TRBV10-3,CAISEGAAYTF,TGTGCCATCAGTGAGGGGGCAGCTTATACCTTC
TRBJ1-6,few,TRBD1,TRBV6-5,CASSNRDRSSPLHF,TGTGCCAGCAGTAACCGGGACAGAAGCTCACCCCTCCACTTT
TRBJ2-7,.,TRBD1,TRBV7-3,CASSFDRGREQYF,TGTGCCAGCAGCTTCGACAGGGGTCGCGAGCAGTACTTC
TRBJ1-2,few,.,TRBV5-1,CASREQEYGYTF,TGCGCCAGCAGGGAGCAGGAGTATGGCTACACCTTC
TRBJ2-3,.,.,TRBV4-2,CASSPPVTGGSTDTQYF,TGTGCCAGCAGCCCCCCGGTGACGGGGGGCAGCACAGATACGCAGTATTTT
TRBJ2-4,few,.,TRBV6-4,CASKRDPAGDIQYF,TGTGCCAGCAAGAGGGACCCCGCCGGGGACATTCAGTACTTC
TRBJ2-2,.,.,TRBV25-1,CASTGGNTGELFF,TGTGCCAGCACTGGAGGGAACACCGGGGAGCTGTTTTTT
TRBJ1-2,few,.,TRBV7-2,CASSLQAGAANYGYTF,TGTGCCAGCAGCTTACAGGCTGGGGCAGCTAACTATGGCTACACCTTC
TRBJ1-2,.,TRBD1,TRBV24-1,CATSDEGTVNYGYTF,TGTGCCACCAGTGATGAAGGGACAGTTAACTATGGCTACACCTTC
TRBJ2-2,.,TRBD2,TRBV18,CASSPQILAGPTGELFF,TGTGCCAGCTCACCACAGATCCTAGCGGGGCCCACCGGGGAGCTGTTTTTT
TRBJ2-3,few,TRBD2,TRBV5-1,CASSSRQRGSTDTQYF,TGCGCCAGCAGCTCACGTCAGCGGGGTAGCACAGATACGCAGTATTTT
TRBJ2-5,.,.,TRBV27,CASSFGRGPVYETQYF,TGTGCCAGCAGTTTCGGAAGGGGCCCCGTTTATGAGACCCAGTACTTC
TRBJ2-7,.,.,TRBV6-2/TRBV6-3,CASSPLVGTYEQYF,TGTGCCAGCAGTCCCTTAGTGGGCACCTACGAGCAGTACTTC
TRBJ2-7,few,.,TRBV6-2/TRBV6-3,CASGLSYEQYF,TGTGCCAGCGGGCTCTCCTACGAGCAGTACTTC
TRBJ1-5,few,.,TRBV21-1,CARNRDYSNQPQHF,TGTGCCAGAAACAGGGACTATAGCAATCAGCCCCAGCATTTT
TRBJ2-7,.,.,TRBV7-9,CASSLGPAQTYEQYF,TGTGCCAGCAGCCTAGGCCCAGCGCAAACCTACGAGCAGTACTTC
TRBJ2-1,few,TRBD2,TRBV5-1,CASVHTSGSYNEQFF,TGCGCCAGCGTCCATACTAGCGGATCTTACAATGAGCAGTTCTTC
TRBJ1-2,.,.,TRBV4-1,CASSQVLSGVYGYTF,TGCGCCAGCAGCCAAGTCCTCTCAGGGGTCTATGGCTACACCTTC
TRBJ2-3,.,TRBD2,TRBV4-1,CASRTRLAGEDTQYF,TGCGCCAGCAGAACAAGACTAGCGGGGGAAGATACGCAGTATTTT
TRBJ2-7,many,.,TRBV5-1,CASSLSGNYEQYF,TGCGCCAGCAGCTTGTCAGGAAACTACGAGCAGTACTTC
TRBJ2-7,.,TRBD1,TRBV2,CASSERGLSYEQYF,TGTGCCAGCAGTGAAAGGGGGCTGAGCTACGAGCAGTACTTC
TRBJ2-7,.,.,TRBV14,CASSHARARVEQYF,TGTGCCAGCAGCCACGCCAGGGCGCGGGTCGAGCAGTACTTC
TRBJ1-6,.,.,TRBV25-1,CASSEPWQGYNSPLHF,TGTGCCAGCAGTGAACCCTGGCAGGGCTATAATTCACCCCTCCACTTT
TRBJ1-1,few,TRBD1,TRBV10-3,CAIRPDREGSEAFF,TGTGCCATCAGACCAGACAGGGAGGGGTCGGAAGCTTTCTTT
TRBJ2-7,few,TRBD2,TRBV4-2,CASSQAASGSGTYEQYF,TGTGCCAGCAGCCAAGCCGCTAGCGGGAGTGGGACCTACGAGCAGTACTTC